These T cell receptor beta chains were read from a single sample in a study of shared clonotypes between healthy human individuals. The repertoire was sequenced with immunoSEQ multiplex PCR; TCRdb's copy has only in-frame clones and lacks some. The repertoire holds millions of clones, with around nine tenths as singletons. The sequenced sample was naive CD4+ T cells sorted from blood. The receptors were gathered from a man younger than 30 in good health. The CDR3 runs from the conserved cysteine through the conserved F or W. The order of the fields is D gene, J gene, clone size, V gene, CDR3 DNA, CDR3 protein. D genes are given only for firm matches. Only part of the rows carry a size: once, few, many, or a class if the clone is expanded.

>TRBD2|TRBJ2-7|NA|TRBV5-8
TGTGCCAGCAGCTGGGGACTAGCGAGGACCTACGAGCAGTACTTC
CASSWGLARTYEQYF
>TRBD1|TRBJ2-5|NA|TRBV28
TGTGCCAGCACCCTAGGACAGGGGAGGGTGGAGACCCAGTACTTC
CASTLGQGRVETQYF
>NA|TRBJ1-1|NA|TRBV6-1
TGTGCCAGCAATCGGAACACTGAAGCTTTCTTT
CASNRNTEAFF
>NA|TRBJ2-5|NA|TRBV7-7
TGTGCTAGCAGCTTAGGACCCGGAGAGACCCAGTACTTC
CASSLGPGETQYF
>NA|TRBJ1-1|NA|TRBV30
TGTGCCCTGAGTATTGTGCAGGAAGCTTTCTTT
CALSIVQEAFF
>NA|TRBJ1-4|NA|TRBV19
TGTGCCAGTAGTCCTCGGGACTGGGGAACTAATGAAAAACTGTTTTTT
CASSPRDWGTNEKLFF
>NA|TRBJ2-7|NA|TRBV5-5
TGTGCCAGCACCCAAGGTGACTCCTACGAGCAGTACTTC
CASTQGDSYEQYF
>NA|TRBJ1-1|NA|TRBV29-1
TGCAGCGTCCGACGGGAGATGAACACTGAAGCTTTCTTT
CSVRREMNTEAFF
>NA|TRBJ2-3|NA|TRBV20-1
TGCAGTGCTAGACCGTCAGATACGCAGTATTTT
CSARPSDTQYF
>TRBD1|TRBJ2-7|once|TRBV5-1
TGCGCCAGCAGCTTAGGACAGGGTTCGAACGAGCAGTACTTC
CASSLGQGSNEQYF
>NA|TRBJ2-1|few|TRBV28
TGTGCCAGCAGTTTATCCTACAATGAGCAGTTCTTC
CASSLSYNEQFF
>NA|TRBJ1-3|NA|TRBV7-2
TGTGCCAGCAGCTTAGTAGGGGACGGAAACACCATATATTTT
CASSLVGDGNTIYF
>NA|TRBJ2-5|NA|TRBV7-2
TGTGCCAGCAGCTTAGCGGGAGACAAGACCCAGTACTTC
CASSLAGDKTQYF
>TRBD1|TRBJ1-5|NA|TRBV4-1
TGCGCCAGCAGCCCAAATGGACAGGGGGCTCGGCAGCCCCAGCATTTT
CASSPNGQGARQPQHF
>TRBD1|TRBJ1-5|NA|TRBV18
TGTGCCAGCTCGCCCGGGACAGGGGGCAATCAGCCCCAGCATTTT
CASSPGTGGNQPQHF
>NA|TRBJ2-7|NA|TRBV18
TGTGCCGGAGGAACGGACCCCTACGAGCAGTACTTC
CAGGTDPYEQYF
>TRBD2|TRBJ2-1|NA|TRBV4-2
TGTGCCAGCAGCCAAGATTGGAGCGGGGGGGCCTCCTACAATGAGCAGTTCTTC
CASSQDWSGGASYNEQFF
>TRBD1|TRBJ2-2|NA|TRBV4-1
TGCGCCAGCAGCGGATCAAAAAGGGGACAGGGGATCGCGATGGGCACCGGGGAGCTGTTTTTT
CASSGSKRGQGIAMGTGELFF
>NA|TRBJ2-7|once|TRBV19
TGTGCCAGTAGTATAGGAGCTGGAACCTACGAGCAGTACTTC
CASSIGAGTYEQYF
>NA|TRBJ1-1|once|TRBV14
TGTGCCAGCAGCCAAGTTCCCGCCCACCGGGCTTTCTTT
CASSQVPAHRAFF
>TRBD1|TRBJ1-3|NA|TRBV14
TGTGCCAGCAGCCTTTACGGACAGGGGGCACGAGGAAACACCATATATTTT
CASSLYGQGARGNTIYF
>NA|TRBJ1-5|NA|TRBV19
TGTGCCAGTAGTCCGACTGGTAGCAATCAGCCCCAGCATTTT
CASSPTGSNQPQHF
>NA|TRBJ2-7|NA|TRBV6-6
TGTGCCAGCAGTATGCCTGGTGGCGGCCCTAACGAGCAGTACTTC
CASSMPGGGPNEQYF
>NA|TRBJ2-7|NA|TRBV18
TGTGCCAGCTCACCACAGCCCTACGAGCAGTACTTC
CASSPQPYEQYF
>NA|TRBJ2-3|NA|TRBV5-4
TGTGCCAGCAGCTTGGCCTTGGTACGAGGTGCAGATACGCAGTATTTT
CASSLALVRGADTQYF
>NA|TRBJ2-1|NA|TRBV7-8
TGTGCCAGCAGCTCCCTACTCGCGGGCGGCAATGAGCAGTTCTTC
CASSSLLAGGNEQFF
>NA|TRBJ1-1|NA|TRBV5-8
TGTGCCAGCAGCTCCCCGAACACTGAAGCTTTCTTT
CASSSPNTEAFF
>NA|TRBJ2-2|once|TRBV6-6
TGTGCCAGCAGACCACCGTCCACCGGGGAGCTGTTTTTT
CASRPPSTGELFF
>TRBD1|TRBJ1-1|NA|TRBV28
TGTGCCAGCAGTCCGGGACAGGGCATAAATGAAGCTTTCTTT
CASSPGQGINEAFF
>NA|TRBJ1-2|NA|TRBV19
TGTGCCAGTAGTATCGACCTAAACTATGGCTACACCTTC
CASSIDLNYGYTF
>TRBD1|TRBJ1-5|NA|TRBV10-2
TGCGCCAGCACTCGGGACAGAGTTAATCAGCCCCAGCATTTT
CASTRDRVNQPQHF
>NA|TRBJ2-7|NA|TRBV30
TGTGCCTGGACCAAAAAAGGGGCGAACGAGCAGTACTTC
CAWTKKGANEQYF
>NA|TRBJ2-3|NA|TRBV5-1
TGCGCCACCACCACCTCGGGGGTGGGCACAGATACGCAGTATTTT
CATTTSGVGTDTQYF
>TRBD2|TRBJ2-1|NA|TRBV4-1
TGCGCCAGCAGGGTGGGGGAGGGCTCCTACAATGAGCAGTTCTTC
CASRVGEGSYNEQFF
>TRBD2|TRBJ2-2|NA|TRBV5-4
TGTGCCAGCAGCTGGGGTGGCGGGGGAACCCCCGGGGAGCTGTTTTTT
CASSWGGGGTPGELFF
>NA|TRBJ2-3|NA|TRBV7-2
TGTGCCAGCAGCGCCGCCTTTAGCACAGATACGCAGTATTTT
CASSAAFSTDTQYF
>NA|TRBJ1-2|NA|TRBV30
TGTGCCTGGAGGCGGGACACCCAGGGACGGGGCTACACCTTC
CAWRRDTQGRGYTF
>NA|TRBJ2-7|few|TRBV21-1
TGTGCCAGCAGCAAAGACCCCGAAGACAGAACTCCTTCGCAGTACTTC
CASSKDPEDRTPSQYF
>TRBD2|TRBJ2-3|NA|TRBV15
TGTGCCACCAGCAGAGTACTAGCGGGGGGCAAAGATACGCAGTATTTT
CATSRVLAGGKDTQYF
>TRBD2|TRBJ2-3|NA|TRBV7-9
TGTGCCAGCAGCCCTAAAGGCGGGGGGGCGGCAGATACGCAGTATTTT
CASSPKGGGAADTQYF
>TRBD1|TRBJ2-7|NA|TRBV4-1
TGCGCCAGCAGCCAAGAAACAGGGGGCGGGCAGTACTTC
CASSQETGGGQYF
>TRBD1|TRBJ1-4|once|TRBV19
TGTGCCAGTAGTGGTCGCGGGACAGCTAATGAAAAACTGTTTTTT
CASSGRGTANEKLFF
>TRBD2|TRBJ2-7|NA|TRBV30
TGTGCCTGGCGGCGGGGGGGCAACTTCTACGAGCAGTACTTC
CAWRRGGNFYEQYF
>NA|TRBJ1-5|NA|TRBV6-1
TGTGCCAGCACTCCGAGCCAACTGCAGCCCCAGCATTTT
CASTPSQLQPQHF
>TRBD2|TRBJ2-7|NA|TRBV5-4
TGTGCCAGCAGCTTGGTCGGGGGGTCCGAGCAGTACTTC
CASSLVGGSEQYF
>NA|TRBJ1-6|NA|TRBV4-1
TGCGCCAGCAGCCAAGACCCCAAACAGGGAGAATTCGCACCCCTCCACTTT
CASSQDPKQGEFAPLHF
>TRBD1|TRBJ1-2|NA|TRBV12-5
TGTGCTAGTGGCCTATCACCGACAGGGGCAAGCTATGGCTACACCTTC
CASGLSPTGASYGYTF
>TRBD1|TRBJ2-7|NA|TRBV14
TGTGCCAGCAGCCAAAACGCAGGGGGCAGCGAGCAGTACTTC
CASSQNAGGSEQYF
>NA|TRBJ1-3|NA|TRBV15
TGTGCCACCAGCGCTGGCGTCTCTGGAAACACCATATATTTT
CATSAGVSGNTIYF
>TRBD1|TRBJ1-4|NA|TRBV30
TGTGCCTGGAGTCCGGGACAGCCCGGCGATGAAAAACTGTTTTTT
CAWSPGQPGDEKLFF
>NA|TRBJ2-7|once|TRBV30
TGTGCCTGGAGTCCGATTAACGAGCAGTACTTC
CAWSPINEQYF
>NA|TRBJ2-7|NA|TRBV2
TGTGCCAGCAGTGAAGCAGGTATAGGCTACGAGCAGTACTTC
CASSEAGIGYEQYF
>TRBD2|TRBJ2-7|NA|TRBV18
TGTGCCAGCTCACCGGGACTAGCGGGAGAAGGATACGAGCAGTACTTC
CASSPGLAGEGYEQYF
>NA|TRBJ2-2|NA|TRBV5-1
TGCGCCAGCAGCAGCGCCCCAGCGGGCACCGGGGAGCTGTTTTTT
CASSSAPAGTGELFF
>NA|TRBJ2-2|NA|TRBV2
TGTGCCAGCAGAACCGGGACTCTGAACACCGGGGAGCTGTTTTTT
CASRTGTLNTGELFF